Sequencing of this TCR beta chain was carried out in a study of graft-versus-host responses after intestinal transplantation (dated by TCRdb to the early 2020s). Describing the broader study: The transplants that recipients received were multivisceral, liver-intestinal, or isolated intestinal. Anti-thymocyte globulin induction was given to all recipients, followed by maintenance tacrolimus and steroids for two to four years. Bulk TCR-beta CDR3 sequencing was used to track graft-versus-host and host-versus-graft alloreactive T cell clones in the graft, circulation and bone marrow after intestinal transplantation. To identify alloreactive clones, pre-transplant mixed lymphocyte reaction products were sequenced and then compared with unstimulated pre-transplant donor and recipient T cells. The cohort enrolled 24 intestinal transplant recipients, one of whom was a retransplant, and a few patients without pretransplant specimens were excluded. Donor T cell macrochimerism was defined as a peak of at least 4% donor T cells among recipient peripheral blood mononuclear cells. Samples from a few later patients were sequenced in-house on an Illumina MiSeq with MiXCR processing rather than by the commercial service.

To isolate intraepithelial and lamina propria lymphocytes from graft specimens, dithiothreitol, EDTA incubations and collagenase D digestion were used. Bulk TCR-beta sequencing was performed on serial intestinal graft biopsy specimens collected as late as 600 days after transplant. What the authors observed across the whole study: In the allografts of patients with donor T cell macrochimerism, GvH to HvG T cell clonal ratios were high. Early after transplant, peak levels of circulating GvH clones were associated with declines in HvG clones. The relatively low number and heterogeneity of intestinal transplant patients limited the conclusions. GvH clones were detected in recipient bone marrow, and some of these GvH clones were observed earlier in ileal mucosa or blood, consistent with an intestinal mucosal origin.

Deletion took 0 bases off V and 9 bases off J, with a span of 17 bases between the germline ends. The germline V gene (reference sequence) gives CDR1 as GTSNPN and CDR2 as SVGIG. The CDR3 measures 14 amino acids from cysteine to phenylalanine. The retained sequence is limited to the CDR3, 42 bases, with the frame set at the first base. Libraries were built with the immunoSEQ multiplex PCR assay. For most patients, high-throughput TCR-beta CDR3 sequencing of genomic DNA was performed by Adaptive Biotechnologies. The paper's processing steps were these. TCR sequencing data for 15 to 20 patients were retrieved from Adaptive's ImmunoSEQ software; three other patients were processed with MiXCR and VDJtools. Because the origin of CDR3 nucleotide sequences shared between donor and recipient could not be assigned, those sequences were removed. To be classed as alloreactive, a clone needed at least 2-fold expansion over unstimulated cells and a minimum CFSE-low frequency of 0.002% (template counts) or 0.001% (read counts). Clones detected in sequenced pre-transplant spleen, lymph node, or MLR CFSE-low populations of the donor or recipient were defined as mappable. The cumulative frequency of alloreactive clones was calculated as a percentage of all sequences, weighted by copy number. TCRdb holds this immuneACCESS table with in-frame rearrangements only. Some clones are missing; in checked studies, unresolved V genes explain under half, and the rest has no known cause. V, J and clone size are those of that table, while D and trimming were read from the DNA. This sample holds roughly 19,000 clones; 65% to 85% were observed only once. The ten largest make up approximately 7.6% of the sample.

Note on this clone: Its cognate antigen has yet to be identified. Per-base qualities were not stored, and no clone one base away is much larger.

The rearranged chain carries TRBV30 and TRBJ2-5; the D gene is possibly TRBD2, with 7 bases matching. This sequence was found in a human patient who received an intestinal transplant, so some T cells may come from the graft donor. The source material was ileum tissue, sampled less than 21 days after intestinal transplant. Here the CDR3 is given as CAWSVGGGPGAQYF. The DNA sequence is given as TGTGCCTGGAGTGTAGGGGGGGGGCCCGGGGCCCAGTACTTC.